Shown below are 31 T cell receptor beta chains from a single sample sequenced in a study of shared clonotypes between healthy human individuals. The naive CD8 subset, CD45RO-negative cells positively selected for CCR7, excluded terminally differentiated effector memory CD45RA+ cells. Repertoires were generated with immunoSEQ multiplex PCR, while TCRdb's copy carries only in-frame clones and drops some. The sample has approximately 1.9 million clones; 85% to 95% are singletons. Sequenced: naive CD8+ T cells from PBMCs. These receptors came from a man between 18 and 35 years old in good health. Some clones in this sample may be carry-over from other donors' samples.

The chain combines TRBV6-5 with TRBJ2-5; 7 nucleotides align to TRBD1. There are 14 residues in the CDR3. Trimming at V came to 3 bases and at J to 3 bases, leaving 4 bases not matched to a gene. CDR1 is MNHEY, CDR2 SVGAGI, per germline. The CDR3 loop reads CASSYITGEETQYF. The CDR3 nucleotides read TGTGCCAGCAGTTATATTACAGGGGAAGAGACCCAGTACTTC.

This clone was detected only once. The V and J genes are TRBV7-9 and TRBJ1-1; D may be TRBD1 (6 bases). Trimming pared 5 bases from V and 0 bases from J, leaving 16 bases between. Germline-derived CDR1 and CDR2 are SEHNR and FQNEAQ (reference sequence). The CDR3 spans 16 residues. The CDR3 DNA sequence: TGTGCCAGCAGCGTCGTGGGGGCCATTCTGAACACTGAAGCTTTCTTT. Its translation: CASSVVGAILNTEAFF.

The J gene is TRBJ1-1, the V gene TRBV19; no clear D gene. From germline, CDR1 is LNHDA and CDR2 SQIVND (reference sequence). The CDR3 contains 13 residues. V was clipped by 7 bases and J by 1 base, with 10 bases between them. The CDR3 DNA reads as TGTGCCAGTATTCCCGGTGGGAACACTGAAGCTTTCTTT. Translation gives CASIPGGNTEAFF.

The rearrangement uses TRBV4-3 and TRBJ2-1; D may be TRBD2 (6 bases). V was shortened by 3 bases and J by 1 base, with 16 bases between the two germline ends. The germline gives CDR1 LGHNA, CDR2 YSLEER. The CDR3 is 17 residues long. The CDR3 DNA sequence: TGCGCCAGCAGCCAGTCTTCCCGGGACTTGTCCTACAATGAGCAGTTCTTC. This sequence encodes CASSQSSRDLSYNEQFF.

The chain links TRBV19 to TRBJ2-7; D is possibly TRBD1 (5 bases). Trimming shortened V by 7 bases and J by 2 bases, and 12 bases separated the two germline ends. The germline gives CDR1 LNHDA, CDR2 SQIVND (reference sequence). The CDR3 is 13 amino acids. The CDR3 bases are TGTGCCAGTATGGGGCAGCTCCCCTACGAGCAGTACTTC. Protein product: CASMGQLPYEQYF.

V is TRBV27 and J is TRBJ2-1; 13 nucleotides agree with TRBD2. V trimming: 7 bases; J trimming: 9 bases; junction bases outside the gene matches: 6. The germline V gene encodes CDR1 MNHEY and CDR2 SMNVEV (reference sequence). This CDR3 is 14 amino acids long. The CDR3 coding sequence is TGTGCCAGCACCGGACTAGCGGGAGTCGGTGAGCAGTTCTTC. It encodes CASTGLAGVGEQFF.

In DNA form, the CDR3 reads TGTGCCATCAGTGAGTTCGGTAGTGCAGGGAGGGATCAAGAGACCCAGTACTTC. Amino acid sequence: CAISEFGSAGRDQETQYF. The V call is TRBV10-3, the J call TRBJ2-5; 7 nucleotides match TRBD2. Trimming cost V 1 base and J 2 bases; bases outside gene matches: 13. CDR3 length: 18 amino acids. Germline lookup yields CDR1 ENHRY and CDR2 SYGVKD.

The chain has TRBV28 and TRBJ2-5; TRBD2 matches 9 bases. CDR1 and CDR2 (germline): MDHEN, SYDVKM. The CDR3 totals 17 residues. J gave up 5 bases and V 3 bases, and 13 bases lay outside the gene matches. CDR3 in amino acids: CASSFAGGPVVGETQYF. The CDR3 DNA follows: TGTGCCAGCAGTTTTGCGGGAGGGCCGGTTGTGGGTGAGACCCAGTACTTC.

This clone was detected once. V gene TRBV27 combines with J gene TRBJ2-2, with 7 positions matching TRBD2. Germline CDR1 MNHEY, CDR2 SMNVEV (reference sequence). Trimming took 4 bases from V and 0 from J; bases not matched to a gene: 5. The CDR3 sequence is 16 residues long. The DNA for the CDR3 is TGTGCCAGCAGTTATCTTACTAGCGCGAACACCGGGGAGCTGTTTTTT. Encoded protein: CASSYLTSANTGELFF.

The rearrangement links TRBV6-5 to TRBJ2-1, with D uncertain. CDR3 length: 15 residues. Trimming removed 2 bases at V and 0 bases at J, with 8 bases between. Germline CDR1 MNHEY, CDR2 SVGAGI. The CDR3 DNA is TGTGCCAGCAGTTACGACGAGAGCTCCTACAATGAGCAGTTCTTC. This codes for CASSYDESSYNEQFF.

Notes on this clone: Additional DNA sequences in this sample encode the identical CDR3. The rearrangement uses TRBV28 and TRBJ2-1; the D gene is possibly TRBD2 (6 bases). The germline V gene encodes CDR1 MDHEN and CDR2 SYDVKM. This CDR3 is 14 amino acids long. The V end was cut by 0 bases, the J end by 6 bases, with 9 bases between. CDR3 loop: CASSLWGGGNEQFF. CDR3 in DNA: TGTGCCAGCAGTTTATGGGGGGGAGGCAATGAGCAGTTCTTC.

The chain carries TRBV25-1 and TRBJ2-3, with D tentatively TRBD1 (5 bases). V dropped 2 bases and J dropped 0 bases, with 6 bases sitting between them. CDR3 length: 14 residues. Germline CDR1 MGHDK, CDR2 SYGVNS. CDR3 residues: CASSEPGSTDTQYF. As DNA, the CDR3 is TGTGCCAGCAGTGAACCAGGGAGCACAGATACGCAGTATTTT.

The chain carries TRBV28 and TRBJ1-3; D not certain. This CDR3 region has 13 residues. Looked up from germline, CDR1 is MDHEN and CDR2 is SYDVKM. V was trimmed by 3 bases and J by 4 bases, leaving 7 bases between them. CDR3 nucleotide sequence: TGTGCCAGCAGTTTTTATGGGGGAAACACCATATATTTT. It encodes CASSFYGGNTIYF.

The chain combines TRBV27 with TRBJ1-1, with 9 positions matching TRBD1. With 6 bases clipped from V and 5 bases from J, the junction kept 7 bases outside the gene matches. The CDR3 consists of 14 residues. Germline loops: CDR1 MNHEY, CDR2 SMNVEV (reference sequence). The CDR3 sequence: CASSELGTGTEAFF. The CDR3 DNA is TGTGCCAGCAGCGAACTCGGGACAGGGACTGAAGCTTTCTTT.

CDR3 sequence: CASSSLGQRAPYEQYF. In DNA, the CDR3 is TGTGCCAGCAGTTCTCTGGGACAGCGGGCCCCCTACGAGCAGTACTTC. The chain joins TRBV28 to TRBJ2-7; TRBD1 might be the D (7 bases). The germline V and J ends were trimmed by 4 bases and 2 bases, with 18 bases remaining between them. From germline, CDR1 is MDHEN and CDR2 SYDVKM. The CDR3 has 16 amino acids.

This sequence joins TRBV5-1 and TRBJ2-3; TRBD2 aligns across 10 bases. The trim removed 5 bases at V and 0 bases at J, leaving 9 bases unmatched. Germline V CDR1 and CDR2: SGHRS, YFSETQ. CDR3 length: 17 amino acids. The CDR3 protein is CASSGSLAGASTDTQYF. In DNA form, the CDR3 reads TGCGCCAGCAGTGGGTCCCTAGCGGGAGCGAGCACAGATACGCAGTATTTT. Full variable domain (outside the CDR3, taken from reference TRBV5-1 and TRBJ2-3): KAGVTQTPRYLIKTRGQQVTLSCSPISGHRSVSWYQQTPGQGLQFLFEYFSETQRNKGNFPGRFSGRQFSNSRSEMNVSTLELGDSALYLCASSGSLAGASTDTQYFGPGTRLTVL.

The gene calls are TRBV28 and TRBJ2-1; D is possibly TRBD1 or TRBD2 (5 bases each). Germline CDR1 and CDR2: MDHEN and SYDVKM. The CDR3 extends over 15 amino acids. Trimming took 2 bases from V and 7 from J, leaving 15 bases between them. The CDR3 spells CASSLTGTGTNEQFF. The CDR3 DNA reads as TGTGCCAGCAGTTTAACGGGGACGGGAACGAATGAGCAGTTCTTC.

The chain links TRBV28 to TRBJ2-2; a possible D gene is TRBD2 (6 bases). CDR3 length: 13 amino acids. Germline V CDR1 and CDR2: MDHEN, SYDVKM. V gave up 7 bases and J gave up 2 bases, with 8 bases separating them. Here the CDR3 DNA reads TGTGCCAGCATCGGGGGAAACACCGGGGAGCTGTTTTTT. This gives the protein CASIGGNTGELFF.

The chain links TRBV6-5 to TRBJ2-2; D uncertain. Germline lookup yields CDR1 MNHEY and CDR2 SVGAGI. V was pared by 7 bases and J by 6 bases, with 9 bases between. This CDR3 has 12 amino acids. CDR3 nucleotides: TGTGCCAGCAAGGCCCCCCCCGGGGAGCTGTTTTTT. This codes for CASKAPPGELFF.

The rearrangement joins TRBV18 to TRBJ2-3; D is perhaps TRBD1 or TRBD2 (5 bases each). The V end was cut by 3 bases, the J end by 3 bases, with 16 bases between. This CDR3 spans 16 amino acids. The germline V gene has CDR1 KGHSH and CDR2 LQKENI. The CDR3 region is CASSPPRVTGTDTQYF. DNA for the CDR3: TGTGCCAGCTCACCCCCCAGGGTTACGGGGACAGATACGCAGTATTTT.

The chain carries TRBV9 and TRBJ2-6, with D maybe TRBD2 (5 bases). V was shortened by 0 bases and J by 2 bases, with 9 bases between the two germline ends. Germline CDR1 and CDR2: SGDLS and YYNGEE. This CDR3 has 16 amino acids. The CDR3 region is CASSVGGLTGANVLTF. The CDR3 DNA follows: TGTGCCAGCAGCGTAGGAGGGTTGACTGGGGCCAACGTCCTGACTTTC. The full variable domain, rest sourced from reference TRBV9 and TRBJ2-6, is DSGVTQTPKHLITATGQRVTLRCSPRSGDLSVYWYQQSLDQGLQFLIQYYNGEERAKGNILERFSAQQFPDLHSELNLSSLELGDSALYFCASSVGGLTGANVLTFGAGSRLTVL.

The CDR3 sequence: CAATGVRGEQYF. The CDR3 bases are TGTGCCGCGACAGGGGTTCGAGGCGAGCAGTACTTC. The chain uses TRBV10-3 and TRBJ2-7; 8 bases agree with TRBD1. Per germline, CDR1 ENHRY and CDR2 SYGVKD. Trimming at V came to 11 bases and at J to 6 bases, leaving 9 bases not matched to a gene. CDR3 size: 12 residues.

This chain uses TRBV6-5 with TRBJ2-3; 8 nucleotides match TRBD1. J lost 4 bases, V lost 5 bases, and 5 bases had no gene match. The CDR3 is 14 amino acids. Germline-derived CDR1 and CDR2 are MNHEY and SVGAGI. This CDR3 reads CASSGIQGADTQYF. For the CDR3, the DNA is TGTGCCAGCAGTGGGATACAGGGGGCAGATACGCAGTATTTT.

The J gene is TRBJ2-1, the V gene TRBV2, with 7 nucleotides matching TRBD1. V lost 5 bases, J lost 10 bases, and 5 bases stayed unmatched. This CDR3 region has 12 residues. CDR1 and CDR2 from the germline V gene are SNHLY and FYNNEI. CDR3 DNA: TGTGCCAGCAGTCCACCGGGACAGGAGCAGTTCTTC. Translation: CASSPPGQEQFF.

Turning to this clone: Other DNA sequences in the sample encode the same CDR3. The CDR3 nucleotides read TGTGCCAGCAGCTTCGTAAGCTCCTACAATGAGCAGTTCTTC. Protein: CASSFVSSYNEQFF. This chain links TRBV27 with TRBJ2-1; D remains ambiguous. CDR1 is MNHEY, CDR2 SMNVEV, per germline (reference sequence). The CDR3 loop spans 14 amino acids. Deletions cut 6 bases from V and 0 bases from J, with 9 bases between.

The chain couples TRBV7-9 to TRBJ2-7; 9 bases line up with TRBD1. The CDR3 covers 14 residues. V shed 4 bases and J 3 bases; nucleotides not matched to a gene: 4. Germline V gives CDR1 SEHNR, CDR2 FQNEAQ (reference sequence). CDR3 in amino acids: CASSSQGAHYEQYF. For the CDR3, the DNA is TGTGCCAGCAGCTCACAGGGGGCTCACTACGAGCAGTACTTC.

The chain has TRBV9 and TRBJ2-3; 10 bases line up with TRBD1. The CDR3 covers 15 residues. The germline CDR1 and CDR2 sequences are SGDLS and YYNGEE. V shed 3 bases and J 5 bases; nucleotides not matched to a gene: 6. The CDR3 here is CASSARQGAIDTQYF. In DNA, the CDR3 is TGTGCCAGCAGCGCCCGACAGGGGGCTATAGATACGCAGTATTTT.

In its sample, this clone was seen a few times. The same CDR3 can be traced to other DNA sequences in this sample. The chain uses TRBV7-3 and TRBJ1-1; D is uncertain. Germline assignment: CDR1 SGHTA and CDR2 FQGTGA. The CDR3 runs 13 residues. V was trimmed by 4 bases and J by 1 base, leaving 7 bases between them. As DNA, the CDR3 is TGTGCCAGCAGCTACAGCGGGAACACTGAAGCTTTCTTT. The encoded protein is CASSYSGNTEAFF.

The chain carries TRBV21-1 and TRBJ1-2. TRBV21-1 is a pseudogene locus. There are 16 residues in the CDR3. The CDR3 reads CASSPVRGRGSYGYTF. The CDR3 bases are TGTGCCAGCAGCCCCGTGCGGGGCAGGGGAAGTTATGGCTACACCTTC.

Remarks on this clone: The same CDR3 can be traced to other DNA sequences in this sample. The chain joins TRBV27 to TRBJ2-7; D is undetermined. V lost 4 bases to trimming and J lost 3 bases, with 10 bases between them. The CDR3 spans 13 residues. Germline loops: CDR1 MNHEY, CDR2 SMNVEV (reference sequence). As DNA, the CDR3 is TGTGCCAGCAGTTACAGAGGCTTCTACGAGCAGTACTTC. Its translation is CASSYRGFYEQYF.

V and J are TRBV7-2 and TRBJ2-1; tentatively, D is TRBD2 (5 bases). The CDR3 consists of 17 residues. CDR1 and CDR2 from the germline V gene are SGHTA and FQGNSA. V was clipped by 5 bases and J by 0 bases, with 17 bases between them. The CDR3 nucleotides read TGTGCCAGCAGCCACCCGTTGTCGGGAAGCTCCTACAATGAGCAGTTCTTC. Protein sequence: CASSHPLSGSSYNEQFF.